The following is a TCR beta chain sequence with its context. Its antigen is not identified. This sample is drawn from a study of OX40 agonist ivuxolimab in advanced cancers. The CDR3 loop spans 14 amino acids. Germline V CDR1 and CDR2: SEHNR, FQNEAQ (reference sequence). Trimming removed 5 bases from V and 6 bases from J; junction bases left unmatched: 7. Measured with immunoSEQ multiplex PCR; TCRdb has only the in-frame clones, and not every one. The data show 77,000 or so clones, 84% seen once. Study observations and caveats: At 0.1 to 3.0 mg/kg and by week 6, clonal expansion occurred in CD4+ and CD8+ blood T cells.

The chain joins TRBV7-9 to TRBJ2-1; 7 bases fit TRBD2. Specimen: CD4+ or CD8+ T cells sorted from blood, collected in a trial of the OX40 agonist ivuxolimab. The receptor was isolated from an adult with an advanced solid tumor such as melanoma, head and neck, liver or kidney cancer. CDR3 DNA: TGTGCCAGCAGCCTAACGGGGGAGGGCAATGAGCAGTTCTTC. Its protein product is CASSLTGEGNEQFF.